This paragraph covers one T cell receptor (beta chain) sequence. Its antigen is currently unknown. Germline V gene sequence: CDR1 SGHAT, CDR2 FQNNGV. The V segment lost 8 bases and the J segment 5 bases; nucleotides outside the gene matches: 13. This CDR3 has 15 amino acids. This sample is drawn from a study of T cell responses to AZD1222 COVID-19 vaccine. Study-level results: Spike was spanned by vaccine-associated CD4 TCRs, with dominance at 160-218 and 743-854.

The method was immunoSEQ multiplex PCR; TCRdb's version includes in-frame clones alone and lacks a portion of them. Altogether 140,000 or so clones are present, roughly nine tenths being singletons, with the ten largest covering around 1.7%. Both about-4-week and about-12-week second-dose recipients were combined. Sample: peripheral blood, taken 28 days after the second AZD1222 dose. The TCR sequence derives from an adult who received the AZD1222 COVID-19 vaccine. The chain joins TRBV11-2 to TRBJ2-7; 9 nucleotides agree with TRBD2. CDR3 protein: CASGTPGLALNEQYF. The DNA for the CDR3 is TGTGCCAGCGGAACACCGGGACTAGCTCTGAACGAGCAGTACTTC.